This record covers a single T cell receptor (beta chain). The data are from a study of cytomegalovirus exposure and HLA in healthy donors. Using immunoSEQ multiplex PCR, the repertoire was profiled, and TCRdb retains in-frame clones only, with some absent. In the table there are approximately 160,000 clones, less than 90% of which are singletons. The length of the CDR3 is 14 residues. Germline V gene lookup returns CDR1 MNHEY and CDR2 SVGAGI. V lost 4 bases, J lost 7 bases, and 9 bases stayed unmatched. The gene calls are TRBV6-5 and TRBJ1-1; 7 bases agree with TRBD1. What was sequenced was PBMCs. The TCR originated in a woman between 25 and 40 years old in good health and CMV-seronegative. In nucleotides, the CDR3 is TGTGCCAGCAGTTCAGAGACAGGGATGAGTGAAGCTTTCTTT. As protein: CASSSETGMSEAFF.